This T cell receptor beta chain was sequenced in a study of T cell responses to AZD1222 COVID-19 vaccine. Overall study results and limits: Mapped onto spike, vaccine-associated CD4 TCRs spanned it and were dominant at 160-218 and 743-854. Recipients of AZD1222 seropositive at baseline numbered only 5 or 6.

A word on this clone: Its antigen is undetermined.

Germline loops: CDR1 MDHEN, CDR2 SYDVKM. Trimming took 5 bases from V and 5 from J; bases not matched to a gene: 5. This CDR3 region has 15 residues. The repertoire was sequenced with immunoSEQ multiplex PCR; TCRdb's copy has only in-frame clones and lacks some. This sample yields 85,000 or so clones, of which about 86% are seen a single time; approximately 5.6% belongs to the top ten. This receptor was obtained from an adult who received the AZD1222 COVID-19 vaccine. This sample comprised peripheral blood, obtained 28 days after the second AZD1222 dose. The rearrangement joins TRBV28 to TRBJ1-5; 11 bases are shared with TRBD1. The CDR3 loop is CASSPGQGVDQPQHF. CDR3 nucleotide sequence: TGTGCCAGCAGTCCGGGACAGGGGGTTGATCAGCCCCAGCATTTT.